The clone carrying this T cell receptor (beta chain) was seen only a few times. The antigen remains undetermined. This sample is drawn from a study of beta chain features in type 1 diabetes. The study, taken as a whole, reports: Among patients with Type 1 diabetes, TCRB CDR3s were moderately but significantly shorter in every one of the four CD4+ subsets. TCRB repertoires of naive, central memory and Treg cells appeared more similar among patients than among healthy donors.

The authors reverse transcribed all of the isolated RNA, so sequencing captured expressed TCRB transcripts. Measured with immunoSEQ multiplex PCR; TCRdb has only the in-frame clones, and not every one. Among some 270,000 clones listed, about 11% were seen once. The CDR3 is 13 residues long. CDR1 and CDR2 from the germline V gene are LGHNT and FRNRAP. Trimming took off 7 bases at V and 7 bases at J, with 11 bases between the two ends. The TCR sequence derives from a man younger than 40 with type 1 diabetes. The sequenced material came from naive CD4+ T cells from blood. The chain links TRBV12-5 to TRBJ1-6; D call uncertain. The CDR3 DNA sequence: TGTGCTAGTGCCCTGTCGGAGAATTCACCCCTCCACTTT. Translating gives CASALSENSPLHF.